The next 6 T cell receptor beta chains were all read from a single sample in a study of neoadjuvant nivolumab and ipilimumab in lung cancer. Sequencing used immunoSEQ multiplex PCR; TCRdb keeps in-frame clones, though not all of them. The sample contains approximately 23,000 clones, about four fifths of which appear only once. The specimen comprised peripheral blood, sampled before neoadjuvant nivolumab, alone or with ipilimumab. All receptors come from an adult with non-small cell lung cancer.

The chain combines TRBV6-5 with TRBJ2-2; TRBD2 is a possible D gene (6 bases). Germline-derived CDR1 and CDR2 are MNHEY and SVGAGI. The CDR3 sequence is 14 residues long. Trimming stripped 6 bases from V and 7 bases from J, with 15 bases between. The chain's CDR3 is CASRGGLWDGELFF. The CDR3, as DNA: TGTGCCAGCAGGGGGGGACTCTGGGACGGGGAGCTGTTTTTT.

The chain uses TRBV6-5 and TRBJ1-4; the D gene is possibly TRBD1 (5 bases). This CDR3 region has 14 residues. Germline-derived CDR1 and CDR2 are MNHEY and SVGAGI. V lost 0 bases and J lost 5, with 7 bases in between. This chain's CDR3 is CASSYSRANEKLFF. CDR3 nucleotide sequence: TGTGCCAGCAGTTACTCCAGGGCCAATGAAAAACTGTTTTTT.

The genes are TRBV11-1 and TRBJ1-5; D is unclear. This CDR3 has 15 residues. V lost 3 bases, J lost 0 bases, and 9 bases lay in between. The germline gives CDR1 SGHAT, CDR2 FQDESV (reference sequence). CDR3: CASSFSGLSNQPQHF. CDR3 nucleotides: TGTGCCAGCAGCTTCTCCGGGCTTAGCAATCAGCCCCAGCATTTT. Full variable domain (rest looked up from reference TRBV11-1 and TRBJ1-5): EAEVAQSPRYKITEKSQAVAFWCDPISGHATLYWYRQILGQGPELLVQFQDESVVDDSQLPKDRFSAERLKGVDSTLKIQPAELGDSAMYLCASSFSGLSNQPQHFGDGTRLSIL.

The J gene is TRBJ1-1, the V gene TRBV20-1; no clear D gene. V was trimmed by 4 bases and J by 1 base, leaving 4 bases between them. Per germline, CDR1 DFQATT and CDR2 SNEGSKA (reference sequence). The CDR3 spans 11 residues. CDR3 sequence: CSATPNTEAFF. In DNA form, the CDR3 reads TGCAGTGCTACCCCGAACACTGAAGCTTTCTTT.

This clone turned up a few times. The rearrangement uses TRBV7-9 and TRBJ1-2; possible D gene TRBD1, 6 bases. The CDR3 runs to 14 residues. Deletions cut 2 bases from V and 8 bases from J, with 15 bases between. Germline lookup yields CDR1 SEHNR and CDR2 FQNEAQ (reference sequence). The CDR3 coding sequence is TGTGCCAGCAGCTTACTATTAGGGGGTAGCGGCTACACCTTC. Translating it yields CASSLLLGGSGYTF.

This clone was counted only a few times. The CDR3 DNA sequence: TGTGCCTGGAGCGGGGGAGCGGGAGCGGGGGCGAACACCGGGGAGCTGTTTTTT. It specifies CAWSGGAGAGANTGELFF. This chain connects TRBV30 to TRBJ2-2; TRBD2 matches 8 bases. The V gene's germline CDR1 is GTSNPN and CDR2 SVGIG (reference sequence). The CDR3 is made up of 18 amino acids. With V trimmed by 3 bases and J by 0 bases, 12 bases remained unmatched. Using reference TRBV30 and TRBJ2-2 for the parts outside the CDR3, the full variable domain is SQTIHQWPATLVQPVGSPLSLECTVEGTSNPNLYWYRQAAGRGLQLLFYSVGIGQISSEVPQNLSASRPQDRQFILSSKKLLLSDSGFYLCAWSGGAGAGANTGELFFGEGSRLTVL.